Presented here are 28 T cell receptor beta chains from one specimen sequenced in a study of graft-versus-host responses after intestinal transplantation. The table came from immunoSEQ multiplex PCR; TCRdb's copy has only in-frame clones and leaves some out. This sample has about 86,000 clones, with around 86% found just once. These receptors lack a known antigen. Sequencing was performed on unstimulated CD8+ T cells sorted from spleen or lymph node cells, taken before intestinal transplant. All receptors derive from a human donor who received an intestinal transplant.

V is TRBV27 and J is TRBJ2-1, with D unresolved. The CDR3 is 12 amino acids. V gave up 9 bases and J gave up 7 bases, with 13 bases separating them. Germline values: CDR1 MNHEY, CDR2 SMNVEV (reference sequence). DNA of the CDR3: TGTGCCAGTTCCCCTTTTAGAAATGAGCAGTTCTTC. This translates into CASSPFRNEQFF.

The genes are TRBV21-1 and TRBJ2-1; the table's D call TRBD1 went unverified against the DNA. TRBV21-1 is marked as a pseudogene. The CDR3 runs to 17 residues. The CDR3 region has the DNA TGTGCCAGCAGCAGAAAGGGAACAGGGGGCACCTACAATGAGCAGTTCTTC. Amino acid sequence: CASSRKGTGGTYNEQFF.

CDR3 protein: CASSLGGGGETQYF. The CDR3 nucleotides are TGTGCCAGCAGCTTAGGTGGAGGGGGAGAGACCCAGTACTTC. The chain links TRBV7-6 to TRBJ2-5; perhaps D is TRBD1 or TRBD2 (6 bases each). The CDR3 runs to 14 residues. V was pared by 1 base and J by 4 bases, with 10 bases between. Per the germline V gene, CDR1 is SGHVS and CDR2 is FNYEAQ. The whole variable domain, filled in from reference TRBV7-6 and TRBJ2-5, reads GAGVSQSPRYKVTKRGQDVALRCDPISGHVSLYWYRQALGQGPEFLTYFNYEAQQDKSGLPNDRFSAERPEGSISTLTIQRTEQRDSAMYRCASSLGGGGETQYFGPGTRLLVL.

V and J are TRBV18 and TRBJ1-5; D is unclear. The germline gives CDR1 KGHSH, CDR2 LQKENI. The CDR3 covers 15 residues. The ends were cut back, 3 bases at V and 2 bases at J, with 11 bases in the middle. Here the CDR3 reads CASSPQQAGNQPQHF. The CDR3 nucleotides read TGTGCCAGCTCACCCCAGCAGGCCGGCAATCAGCCCCAGCATTTT.

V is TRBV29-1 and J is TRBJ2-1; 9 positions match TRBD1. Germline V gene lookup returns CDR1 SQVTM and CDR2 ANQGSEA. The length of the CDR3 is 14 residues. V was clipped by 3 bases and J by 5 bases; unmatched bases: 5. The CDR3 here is CSVDGTGINNEQFF. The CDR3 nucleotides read TGCAGCGTTGACGGGACAGGGATTAACAATGAGCAGTTCTTC.

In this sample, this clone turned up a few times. The CDR3 DNA reads as TGCAGCCCCAGACTAGCGGGGGGCCCAGATACGCAGTATTTT. It codes for CSPRLAGGPDTQYF. The chain combines TRBV29-1 with TRBJ2-3; 13 bases match TRBD2. The CDR3 extends over 14 amino acids. Unmatched junction bases numbered 6, after V lost 8 bases and J lost 4 bases. CDR1 is SQVTM, CDR2 ANQGSEA, per germline.

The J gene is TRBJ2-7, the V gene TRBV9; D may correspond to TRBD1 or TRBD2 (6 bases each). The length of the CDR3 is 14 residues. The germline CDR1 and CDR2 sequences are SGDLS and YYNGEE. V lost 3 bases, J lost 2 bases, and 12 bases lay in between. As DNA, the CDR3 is TGTGCCAGCAGCGCGGGGGCCCCCCCCTACGAGCAGTACTTC. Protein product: CASSAGAPPYEQYF.

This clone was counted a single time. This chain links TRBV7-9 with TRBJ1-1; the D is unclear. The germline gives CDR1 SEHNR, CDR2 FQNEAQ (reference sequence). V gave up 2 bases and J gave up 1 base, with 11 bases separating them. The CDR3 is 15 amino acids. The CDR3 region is CASSLFNPRNTEAFF. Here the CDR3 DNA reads TGTGCCAGCAGCTTATTTAACCCGCGGAACACTGAAGCTTTCTTT.

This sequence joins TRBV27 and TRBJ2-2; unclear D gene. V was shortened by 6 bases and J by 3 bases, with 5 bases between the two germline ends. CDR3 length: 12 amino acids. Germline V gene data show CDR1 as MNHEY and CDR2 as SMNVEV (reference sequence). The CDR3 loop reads CASSAHTGELFF. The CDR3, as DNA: TGTGCCAGCAGCGCCCACACCGGGGAGCTGTTTTTT.

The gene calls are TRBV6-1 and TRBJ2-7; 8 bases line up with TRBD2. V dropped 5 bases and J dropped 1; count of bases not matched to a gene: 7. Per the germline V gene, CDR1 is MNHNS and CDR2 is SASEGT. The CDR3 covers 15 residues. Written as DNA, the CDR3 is TGTGCCAGCAGTCAACTAGCGGCGGAATCCTACGAGCAGTACTTC. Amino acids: CASSQLAAESYEQYF.

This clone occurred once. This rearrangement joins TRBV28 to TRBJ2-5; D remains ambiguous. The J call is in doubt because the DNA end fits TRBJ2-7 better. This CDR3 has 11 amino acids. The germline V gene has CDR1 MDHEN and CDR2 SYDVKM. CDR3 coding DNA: TGTGCCAGCAGTTTAGGGTACGAGCAGTACTTC. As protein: CASSLGYEQYF.

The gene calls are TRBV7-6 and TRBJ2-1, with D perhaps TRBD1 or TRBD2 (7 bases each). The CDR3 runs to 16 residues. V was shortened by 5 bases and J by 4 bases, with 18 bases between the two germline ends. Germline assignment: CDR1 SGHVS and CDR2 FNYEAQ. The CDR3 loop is CASSPGGTAPYNEQFF. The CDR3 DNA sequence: TGTGCCAGCAGCCCCGGGGGGACAGCCCCTTACAATGAGCAGTTCTTC.

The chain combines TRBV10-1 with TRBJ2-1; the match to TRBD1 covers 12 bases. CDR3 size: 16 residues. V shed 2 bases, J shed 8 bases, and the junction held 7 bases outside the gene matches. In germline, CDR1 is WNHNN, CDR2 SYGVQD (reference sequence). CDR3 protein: CASSEVWDRGPHEQFF. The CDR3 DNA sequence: TGCGCCAGCAGTGAGGTCTGGGACAGGGGGCCCCATGAGCAGTTCTTC.

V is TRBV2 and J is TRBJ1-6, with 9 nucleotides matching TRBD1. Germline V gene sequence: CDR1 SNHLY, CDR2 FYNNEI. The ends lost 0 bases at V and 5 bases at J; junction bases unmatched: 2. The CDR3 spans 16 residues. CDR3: CASSEARTGDNSPLHF. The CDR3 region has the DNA TGTGCCAGCAGTGAAGCGCGGACAGGGGATAATTCACCCCTCCACTTT.

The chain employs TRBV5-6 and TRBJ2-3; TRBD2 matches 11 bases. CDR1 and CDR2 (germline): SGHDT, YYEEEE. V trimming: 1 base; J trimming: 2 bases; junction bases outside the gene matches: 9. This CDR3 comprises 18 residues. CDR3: CASSLWPGTSGYTDTQYF. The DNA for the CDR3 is TGTGCCAGCAGCTTGTGGCCGGGGACTAGCGGATACACAGATACGCAGTATTTT. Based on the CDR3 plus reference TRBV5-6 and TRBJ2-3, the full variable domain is DAGVTQSPTHLIKTRGQQVTLRCSPKSGHDTVSWYQQALGQGPQFIFQYYEEEERQRGNFPDRFSGHQFPNYSSELNVNALLLGDSALYLCASSLWPGTSGYTDTQYFGPGTRLTVL.

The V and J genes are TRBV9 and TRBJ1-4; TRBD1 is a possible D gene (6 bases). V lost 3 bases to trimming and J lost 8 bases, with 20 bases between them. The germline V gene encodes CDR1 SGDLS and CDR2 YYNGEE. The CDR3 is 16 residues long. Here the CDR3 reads CASSDGSRGAGEKLFF. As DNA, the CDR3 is TGTGCCAGCAGCGACGGAAGCCGGGGGGCTGGGGAAAAACTGTTTTTT.

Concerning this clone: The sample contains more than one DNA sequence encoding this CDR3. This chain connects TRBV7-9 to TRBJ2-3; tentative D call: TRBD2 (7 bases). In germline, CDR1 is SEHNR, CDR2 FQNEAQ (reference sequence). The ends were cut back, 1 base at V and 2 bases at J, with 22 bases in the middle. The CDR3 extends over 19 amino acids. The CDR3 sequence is CASSLVAGGQGAFTDTQYF. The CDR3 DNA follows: TGTGCCAGCAGCTTAGTGGCCGGGGGGCAGGGCGCCTTCACAGATACGCAGTATTTT. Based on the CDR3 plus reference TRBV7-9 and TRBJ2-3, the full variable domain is DTGVSQNPRHKITKRGQNVTFRCDPISEHNRLYWYRQTLGQGPEFLTYFQNEAQLEKSRLLSDRFSAERPKGSFSTLEIQRTEQGDSAMYLCASSLVAGGQGAFTDTQYFGPGTRLTVL.

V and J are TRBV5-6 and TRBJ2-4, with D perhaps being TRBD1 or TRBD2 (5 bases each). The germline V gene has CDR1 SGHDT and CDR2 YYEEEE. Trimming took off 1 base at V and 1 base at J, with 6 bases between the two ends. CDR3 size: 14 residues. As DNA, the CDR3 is TGTGCCAGCAGCTTGTGGGGGGCCAAAAACATTCAGTACTTC. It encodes CASSLWGAKNIQYF.

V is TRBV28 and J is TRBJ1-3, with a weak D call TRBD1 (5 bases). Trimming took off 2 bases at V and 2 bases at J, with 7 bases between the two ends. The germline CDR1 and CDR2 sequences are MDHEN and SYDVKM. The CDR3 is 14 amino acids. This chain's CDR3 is CASSLGGAGNTIYF. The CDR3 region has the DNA TGTGCCAGCAGTTTAGGGGGGGCTGGAAACACCATATATTTT.

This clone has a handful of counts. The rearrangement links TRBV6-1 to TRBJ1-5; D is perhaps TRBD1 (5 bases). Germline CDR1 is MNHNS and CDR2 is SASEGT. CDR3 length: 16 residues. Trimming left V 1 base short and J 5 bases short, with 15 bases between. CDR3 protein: CASSEGGGTPYQPQHF. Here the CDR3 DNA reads TGTGCCAGCAGTGAAGGGGGGGGAACACCTTATCAGCCCCAGCATTTT.

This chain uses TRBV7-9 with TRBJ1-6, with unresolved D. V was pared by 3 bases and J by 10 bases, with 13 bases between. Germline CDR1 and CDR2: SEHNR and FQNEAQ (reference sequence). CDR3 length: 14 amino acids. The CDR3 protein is CASSFTRRPSPLHF. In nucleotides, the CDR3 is TGTGCCAGCAGCTTCACTAGACGCCCCTCACCCCTCCACTTT.

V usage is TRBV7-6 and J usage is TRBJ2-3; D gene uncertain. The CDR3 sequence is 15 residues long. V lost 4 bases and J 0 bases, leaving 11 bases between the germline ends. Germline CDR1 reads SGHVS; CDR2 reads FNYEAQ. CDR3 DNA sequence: TGTGCCAGCAGCTCGATGCCCTTCAGCACAGATACGCAGTATTTT. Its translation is CASSSMPFSTDTQYF. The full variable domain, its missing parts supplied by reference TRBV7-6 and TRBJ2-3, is GAGVSQSPRYKVTKRGQDVALRCDPISGHVSLYWYRQALGQGPEFLTYFNYEAQQDKSGLPNDRFSAERPEGSISTLTIQRTEQRDSAMYRCASSSMPFSTDTQYFGPGTRLTVL.

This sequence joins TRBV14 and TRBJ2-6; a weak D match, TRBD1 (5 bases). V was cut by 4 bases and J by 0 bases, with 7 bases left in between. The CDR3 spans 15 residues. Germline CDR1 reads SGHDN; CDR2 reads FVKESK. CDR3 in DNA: TGTGCCAGCAGCCCCCAGGGCTCTGGGGCCAACGTCCTGACTTTC. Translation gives CASSPQGSGANVLTF. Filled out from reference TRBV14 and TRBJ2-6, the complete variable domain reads EAGVTQFPSHSVIEKGQTVTLRCDPISGHDNLYWYRRVMGKEIKFLLHFVKESKQDESGMPNNRFLAERTGGTYSTLKVQPAELEDSGVYFCASSPQGSGANVLTFGAGSRLTVL.

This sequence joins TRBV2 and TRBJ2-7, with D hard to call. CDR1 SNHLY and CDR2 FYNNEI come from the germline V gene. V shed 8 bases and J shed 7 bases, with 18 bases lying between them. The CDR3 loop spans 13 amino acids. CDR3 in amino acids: CASFRLILREQYF. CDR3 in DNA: TGTGCCAGCTTTCGCCTGATACTAAGGGAGCAGTACTTC.

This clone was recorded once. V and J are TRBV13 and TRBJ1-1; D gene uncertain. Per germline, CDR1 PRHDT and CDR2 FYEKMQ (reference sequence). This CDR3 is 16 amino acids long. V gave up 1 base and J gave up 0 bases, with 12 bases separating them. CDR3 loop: CASSLEAGTVNTEAFF. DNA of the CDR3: TGTGCCAGCAGCTTAGAGGCAGGAACGGTGAACACTGAAGCTTTCTTT.

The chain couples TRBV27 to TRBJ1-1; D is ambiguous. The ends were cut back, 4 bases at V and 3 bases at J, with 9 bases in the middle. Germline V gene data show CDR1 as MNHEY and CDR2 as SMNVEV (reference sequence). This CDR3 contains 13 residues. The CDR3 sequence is CASSWGGDTEAFF. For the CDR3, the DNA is TGTGCCAGCAGTTGGGGAGGCGACACTGAAGCTTTCTTT.

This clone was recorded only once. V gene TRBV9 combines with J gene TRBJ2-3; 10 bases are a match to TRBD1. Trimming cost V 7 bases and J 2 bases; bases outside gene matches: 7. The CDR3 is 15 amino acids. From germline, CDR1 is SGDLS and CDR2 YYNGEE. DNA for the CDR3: TGTGCCAGCGCGCGACAGGGGGCCCTCACAGATACGCAGTATTTT. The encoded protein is CASARQGALTDTQYF.

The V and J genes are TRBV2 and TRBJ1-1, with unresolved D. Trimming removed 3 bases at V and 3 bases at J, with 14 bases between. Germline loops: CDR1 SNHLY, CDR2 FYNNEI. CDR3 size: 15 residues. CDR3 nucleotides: TGTGCCAGCAGTGAGGCAGTGCCGACGTACACTGAAGCTTTCTTT. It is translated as CASSEAVPTYTEAFF.